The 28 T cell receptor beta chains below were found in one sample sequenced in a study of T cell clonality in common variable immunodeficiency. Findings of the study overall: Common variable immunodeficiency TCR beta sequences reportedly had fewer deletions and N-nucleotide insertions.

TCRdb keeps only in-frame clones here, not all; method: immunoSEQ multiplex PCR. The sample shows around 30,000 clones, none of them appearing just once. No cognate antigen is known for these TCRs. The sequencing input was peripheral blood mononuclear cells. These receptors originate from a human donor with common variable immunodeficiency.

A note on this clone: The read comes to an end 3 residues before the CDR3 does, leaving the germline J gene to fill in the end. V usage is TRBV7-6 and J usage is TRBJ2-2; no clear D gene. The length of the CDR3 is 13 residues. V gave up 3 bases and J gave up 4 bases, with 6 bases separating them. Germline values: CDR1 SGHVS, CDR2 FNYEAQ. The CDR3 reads CASSFSGTGELFF. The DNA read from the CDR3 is TGTGCCAGCAGCTTTTCAGGCACCGGGGAG.

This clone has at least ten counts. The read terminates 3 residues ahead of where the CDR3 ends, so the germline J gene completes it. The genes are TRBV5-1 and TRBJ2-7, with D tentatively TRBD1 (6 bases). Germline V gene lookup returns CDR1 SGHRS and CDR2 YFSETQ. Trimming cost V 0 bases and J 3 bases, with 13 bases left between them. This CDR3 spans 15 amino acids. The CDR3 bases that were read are TGCGCCAGCAGCTTGGCCATACAGGGCATCTACGAG. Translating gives CASSLAIQGIYE. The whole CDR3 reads CASSLAIQGIYEQYF.

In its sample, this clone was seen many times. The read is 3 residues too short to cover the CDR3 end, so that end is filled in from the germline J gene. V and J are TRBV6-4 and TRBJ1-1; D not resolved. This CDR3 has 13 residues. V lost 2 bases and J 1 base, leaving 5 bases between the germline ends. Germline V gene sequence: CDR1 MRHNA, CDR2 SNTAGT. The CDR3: CASSDRQNTEAFF. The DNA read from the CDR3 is TGTGCCAGCAGTGACAGACAGAACACTGAA.

CDR3 sequence: CSVEVSLGTGGHQETQYF. The part of the CDR3 DNA that was read is TGCAGCGTTGAAGTTTCCCTCGGGACAGGGGGCCACCAAGAGACC. V is TRBV29-1 and J is TRBJ2-5; 12 bases fit TRBD1. The read is 3 residues too short to cover the CDR3 end, so that end is filled in from the germline J gene. V dropped 1 base and J dropped 0; count of bases not matched to a gene: 9. The CDR3 is made up of 18 amino acids. Germline CDR1 and CDR2: SQVTM and ANQGSEA.

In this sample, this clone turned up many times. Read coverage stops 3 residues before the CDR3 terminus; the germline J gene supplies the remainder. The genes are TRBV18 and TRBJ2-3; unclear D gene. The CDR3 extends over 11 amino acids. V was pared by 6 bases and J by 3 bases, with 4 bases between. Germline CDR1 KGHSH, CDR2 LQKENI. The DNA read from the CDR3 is TGTGCCAGCTCCTTTACAGATACG. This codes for CASSFTDT. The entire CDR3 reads CASSFTDTQYF.

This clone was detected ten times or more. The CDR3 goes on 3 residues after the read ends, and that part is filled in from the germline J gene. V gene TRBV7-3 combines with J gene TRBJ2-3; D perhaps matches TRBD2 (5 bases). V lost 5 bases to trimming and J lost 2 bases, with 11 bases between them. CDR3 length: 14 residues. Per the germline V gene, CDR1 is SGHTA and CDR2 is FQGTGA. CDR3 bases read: TGTGCCAGCAGCAGCAGCGGCCCCACAGATACG. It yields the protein CASSSSGPTDT. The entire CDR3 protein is CASSSSGPTDTQYF.

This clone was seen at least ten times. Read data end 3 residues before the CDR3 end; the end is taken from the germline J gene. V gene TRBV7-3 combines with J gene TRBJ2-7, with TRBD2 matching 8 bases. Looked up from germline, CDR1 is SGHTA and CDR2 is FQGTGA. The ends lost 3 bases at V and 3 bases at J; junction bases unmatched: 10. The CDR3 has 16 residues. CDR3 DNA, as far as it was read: TGTGCCAGCAGCTTGGGGACTAGGGGCACTATCTACGAG. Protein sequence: CASSLGTRGTIYE. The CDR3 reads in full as CASSLGTRGTIYEQYF.

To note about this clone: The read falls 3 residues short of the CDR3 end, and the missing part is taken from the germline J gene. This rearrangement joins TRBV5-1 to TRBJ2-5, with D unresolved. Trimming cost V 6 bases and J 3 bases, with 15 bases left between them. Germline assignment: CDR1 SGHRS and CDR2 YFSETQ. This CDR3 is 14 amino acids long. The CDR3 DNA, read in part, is TGCGCCAGCACTGATCCTCTGCTAAAAGAGACC. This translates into CASTDPLLKET. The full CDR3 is CASTDPLLKETQYF. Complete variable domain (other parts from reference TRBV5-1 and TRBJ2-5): KAGVTQTPRYLIKTRGQQVTLSCSPISGHRSVSWYQQTPGQGLQFLFEYFSETQRNKGNFPGRFSGRQFSNSRSEMNVSTLELGDSALYLCASTDPLLKETQYFGPGTRLLVL.

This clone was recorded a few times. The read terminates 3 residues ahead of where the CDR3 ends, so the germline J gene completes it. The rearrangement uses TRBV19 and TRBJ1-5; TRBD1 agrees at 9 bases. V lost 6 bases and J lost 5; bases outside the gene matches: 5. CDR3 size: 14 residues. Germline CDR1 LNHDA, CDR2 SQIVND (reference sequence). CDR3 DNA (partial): TGTGCCAGTAGACCGGGACAGGGTGATCAGCCC. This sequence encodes CASRPGQGDQP. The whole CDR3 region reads CASRPGQGDQPQHF.

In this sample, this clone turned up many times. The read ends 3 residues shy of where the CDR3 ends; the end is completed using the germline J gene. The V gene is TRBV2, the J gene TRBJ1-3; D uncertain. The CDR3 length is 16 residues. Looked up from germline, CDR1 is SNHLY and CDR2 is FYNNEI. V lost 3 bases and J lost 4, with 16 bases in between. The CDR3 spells CASSEFADQTGNTIYF. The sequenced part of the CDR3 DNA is TGTGCCAGCAGTGAGTTTGCCGACCAGACAGGAAACACC.

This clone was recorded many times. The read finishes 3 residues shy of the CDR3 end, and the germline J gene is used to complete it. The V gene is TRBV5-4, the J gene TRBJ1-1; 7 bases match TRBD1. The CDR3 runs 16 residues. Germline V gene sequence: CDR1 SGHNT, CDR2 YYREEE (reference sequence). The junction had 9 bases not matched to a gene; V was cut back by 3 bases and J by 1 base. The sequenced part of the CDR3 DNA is TGTGCCAGCAGCTCTGACAGGGAATACCCGAACACTGAA. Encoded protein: CASSSDREYPNTE. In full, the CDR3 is CASSSDREYPNTEAFF.

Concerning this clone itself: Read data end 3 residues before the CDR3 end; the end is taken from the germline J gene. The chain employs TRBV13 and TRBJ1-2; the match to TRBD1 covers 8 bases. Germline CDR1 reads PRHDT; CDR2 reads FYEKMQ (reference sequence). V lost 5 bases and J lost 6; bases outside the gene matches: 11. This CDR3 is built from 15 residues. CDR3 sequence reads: CASSTDRQGWDGYTF. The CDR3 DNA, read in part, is TGTGCCAGCAGCACCGATCGACAGGGGTGGGATGGC.

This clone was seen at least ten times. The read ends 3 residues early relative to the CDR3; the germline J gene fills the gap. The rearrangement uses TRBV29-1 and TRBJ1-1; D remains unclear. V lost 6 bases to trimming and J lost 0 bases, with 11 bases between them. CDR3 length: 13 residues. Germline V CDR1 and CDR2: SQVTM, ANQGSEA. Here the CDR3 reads CSVARVMNTEAFF. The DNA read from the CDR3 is TGCAGCGTCGCCCGCGTCATGAACACTGAA. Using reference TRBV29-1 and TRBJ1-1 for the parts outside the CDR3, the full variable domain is SAVISQKPSRDICQRGTSLTIQCQVDSQVTMMFWYRQQPGQSLTLIATANQGSEATYESGFVIDKFPISRPNLTFSTLTVSNMSPEDSSIYLCSVARVMNTEAFFGQGTRLTVV.

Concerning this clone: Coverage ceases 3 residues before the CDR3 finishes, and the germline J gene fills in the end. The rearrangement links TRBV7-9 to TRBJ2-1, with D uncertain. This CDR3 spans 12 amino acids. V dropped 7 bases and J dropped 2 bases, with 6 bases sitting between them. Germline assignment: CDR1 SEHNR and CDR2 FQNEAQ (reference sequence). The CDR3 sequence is CASIAAYNEQFF. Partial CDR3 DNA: TGTGCCAGCATCGCAGCCTACAATGAG.

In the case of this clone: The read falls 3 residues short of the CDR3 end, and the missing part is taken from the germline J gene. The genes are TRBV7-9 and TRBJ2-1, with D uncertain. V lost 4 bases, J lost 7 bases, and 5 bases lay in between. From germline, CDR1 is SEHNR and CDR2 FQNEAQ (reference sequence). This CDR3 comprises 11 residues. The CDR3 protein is CASSSRNEQFF. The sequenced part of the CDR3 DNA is TGTGCCAGCAGCTCCAGAAATGAG.

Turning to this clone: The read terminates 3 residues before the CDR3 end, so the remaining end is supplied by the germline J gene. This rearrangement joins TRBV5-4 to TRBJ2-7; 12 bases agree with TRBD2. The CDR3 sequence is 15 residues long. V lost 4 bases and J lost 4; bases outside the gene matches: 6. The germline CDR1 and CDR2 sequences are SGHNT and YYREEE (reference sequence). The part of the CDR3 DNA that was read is TGTGCCAGCAGCACCGGGACTAGCGGGCTTTACGAG. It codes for CASSTGTSGLYE. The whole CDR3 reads CASSTGTSGLYEQYF.

The covered CDR3 bases are TGTGCCAGTAACAAATCCTGGCGGAGGCAACTCAATCAGCCC. The encoded protein is CASNKSWRRQLNQP. The complete CDR3 sequence is CASNKSWRRQLNQPQHF. This rearrangement joins TRBV19 to TRBJ1-5, with D hard to call. The read is 3 residues too short to cover the CDR3 end, so that end is filled in from the germline J gene. Germline CDR1 and CDR2: LNHDA and SQIVND (reference sequence). V was trimmed by 7 bases and J by 3 bases, leaving 22 bases between them. The CDR3 is made up of 17 amino acids.

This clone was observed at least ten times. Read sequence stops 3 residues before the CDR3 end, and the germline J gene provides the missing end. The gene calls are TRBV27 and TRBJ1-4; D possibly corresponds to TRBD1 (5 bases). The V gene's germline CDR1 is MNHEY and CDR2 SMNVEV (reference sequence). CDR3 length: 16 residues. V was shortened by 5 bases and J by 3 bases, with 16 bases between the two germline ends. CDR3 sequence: CASSPLGPLPNEKLFF. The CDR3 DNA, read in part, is TGTGCCAGCAGTCCGCTGGGGCCGTTACCTAATGAAAAA.

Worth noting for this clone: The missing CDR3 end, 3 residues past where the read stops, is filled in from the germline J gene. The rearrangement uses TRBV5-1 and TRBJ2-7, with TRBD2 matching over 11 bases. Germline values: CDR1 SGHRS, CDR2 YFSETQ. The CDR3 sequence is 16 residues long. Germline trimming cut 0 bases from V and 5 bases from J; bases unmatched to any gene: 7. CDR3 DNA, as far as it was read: TGCGCCAGCAGCTTGGGGTTAGCGGGAGGGCCCCACGAG. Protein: CASSLGLAGGPHE. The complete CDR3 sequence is CASSLGLAGGPHEQYF.

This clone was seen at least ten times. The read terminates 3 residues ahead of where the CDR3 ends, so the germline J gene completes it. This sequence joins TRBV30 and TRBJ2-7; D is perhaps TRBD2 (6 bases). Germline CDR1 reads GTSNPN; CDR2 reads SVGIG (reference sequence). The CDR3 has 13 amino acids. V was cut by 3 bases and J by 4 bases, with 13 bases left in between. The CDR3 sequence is CAWSGNSGYEQYF. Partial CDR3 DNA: TGTGCCTGGAGCGGCAATAGCGGATACGAG. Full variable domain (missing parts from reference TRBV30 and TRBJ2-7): SQTIHQWPATLVQPVGSPLSLECTVEGTSNPNLYWYRQAAGRGLQLLFYSVGIGQISSEVPQNLSASRPQDRQFILSSKKLLLSDSGFYLCAWSGNSGYEQYFGPGTRLTVT.

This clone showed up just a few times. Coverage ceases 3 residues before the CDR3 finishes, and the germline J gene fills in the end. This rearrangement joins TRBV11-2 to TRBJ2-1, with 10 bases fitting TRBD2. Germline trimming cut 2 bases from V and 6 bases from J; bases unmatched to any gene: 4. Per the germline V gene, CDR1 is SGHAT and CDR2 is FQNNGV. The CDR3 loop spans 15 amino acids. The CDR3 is CASSLSSGRINEQFF. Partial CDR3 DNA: TGTGCCAGCAGCTTAAGTAGCGGGAGGATCAATGAG. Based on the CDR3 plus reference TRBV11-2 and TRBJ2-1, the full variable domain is EAGVAQSPRYKIIEKRQSVAFWCNPISGHATLYWYQQILGQGPKLLIQFQNNGVVDDSQLPKDRFSAERLKGVDSTLKIQPAKLEDSAVYLCASSLSSGRINEQFFGPGTRLTVL.

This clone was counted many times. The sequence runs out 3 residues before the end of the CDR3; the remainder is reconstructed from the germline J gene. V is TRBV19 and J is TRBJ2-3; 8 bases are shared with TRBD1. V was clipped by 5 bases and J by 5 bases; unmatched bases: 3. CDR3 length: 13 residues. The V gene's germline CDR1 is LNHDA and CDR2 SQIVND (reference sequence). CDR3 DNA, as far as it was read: TGTGCCAGTAGTCCGACAGGGGTAGATACG. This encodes CASSPTGVDT. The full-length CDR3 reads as CASSPTGVDTQYF.

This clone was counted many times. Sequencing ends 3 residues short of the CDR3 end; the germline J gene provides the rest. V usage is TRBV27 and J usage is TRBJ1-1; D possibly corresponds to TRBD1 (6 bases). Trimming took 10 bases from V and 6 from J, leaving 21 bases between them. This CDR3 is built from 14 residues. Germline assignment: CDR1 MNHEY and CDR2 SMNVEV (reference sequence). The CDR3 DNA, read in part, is TGTGCCACCAAAACGGGGGGCGCGGTGTCTGAA. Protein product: CATKTGGAVSE. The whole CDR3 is CATKTGGAVSEAFF.

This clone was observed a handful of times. The CDR3 sequence: CASSLAGLVRTGELFF. The part of the CDR3 DNA that was read is TGTGCCAGCAGCTTAGCCGGACTAGTCAGGACCGGGGAG. The chain uses TRBV7-2 and TRBJ2-2; 7 nucleotides line up with TRBD2. The CDR3 end lies 3 residues beyond the end of the read and is filled in from the germline J gene. The V and J ends lost 0 bases and 5 bases, in that order; junction bases with no gene match: 6. The CDR3 has 16 residues. Germline-derived CDR1 and CDR2 are SGHTA and FQGNSA. The full variable domain, rest sourced from reference TRBV7-2 and TRBJ2-2, is GAGVSQSPSNKVTEKGKDVELRCDPISGHTALYWYRQSLGQGLEFLIYFQGNSAPDKSGLPSDRFSAERTGGSVSTLTIQRTQQEDSAVYLCASSLAGLVRTGELFFGEGSRLTVL.

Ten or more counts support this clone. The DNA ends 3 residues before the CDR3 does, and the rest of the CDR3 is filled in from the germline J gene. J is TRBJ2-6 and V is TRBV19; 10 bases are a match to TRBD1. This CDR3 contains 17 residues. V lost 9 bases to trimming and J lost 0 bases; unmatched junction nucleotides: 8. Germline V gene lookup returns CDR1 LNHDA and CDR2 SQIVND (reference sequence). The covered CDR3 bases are TGTGCCAGCCACCGGGACAGGGGCTCCTCTGGGGCCAACGTC. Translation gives CASHRDRGSSGANV. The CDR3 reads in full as CASHRDRGSSGANVLTF.

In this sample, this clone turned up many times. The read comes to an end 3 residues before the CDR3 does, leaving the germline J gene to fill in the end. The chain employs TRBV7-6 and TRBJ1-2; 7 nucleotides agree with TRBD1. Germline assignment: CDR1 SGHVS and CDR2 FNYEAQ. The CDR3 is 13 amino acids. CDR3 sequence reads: CASSFSGTAGYTF. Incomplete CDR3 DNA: TGTGCCAGCAGCTTCTCCGGGACAGCAGGC.

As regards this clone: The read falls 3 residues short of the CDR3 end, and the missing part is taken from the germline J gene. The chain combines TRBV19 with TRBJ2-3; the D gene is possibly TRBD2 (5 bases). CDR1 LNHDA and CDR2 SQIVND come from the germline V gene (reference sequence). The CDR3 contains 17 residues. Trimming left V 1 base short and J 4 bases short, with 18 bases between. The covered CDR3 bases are TGTGCCAGTAGTATAGGCCTCGGACTTCCAATGGCAGATACG. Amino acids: CASSIGLGLPMADT. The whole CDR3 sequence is CASSIGLGLPMADTQYF. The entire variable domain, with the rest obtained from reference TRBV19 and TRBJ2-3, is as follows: DGGITQSPKYLFRKEGQNVTLSCEQNLNHDAMYWYRQDPGQGLRLIYYSQIVNDFQKGDIAEGYSVSREKKESFPLTVTSAQKNPTAFYLCASSIGLGLPMADTQYFGPGTRLTVL.

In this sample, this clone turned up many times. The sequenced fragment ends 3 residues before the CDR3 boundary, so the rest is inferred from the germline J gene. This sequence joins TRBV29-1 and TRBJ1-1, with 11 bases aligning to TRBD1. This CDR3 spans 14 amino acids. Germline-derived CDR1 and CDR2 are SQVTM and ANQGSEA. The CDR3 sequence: CSVHRDRGEGKAFF. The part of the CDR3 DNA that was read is TGCAGCGTACACCGGGACAGGGGGGAAGGTAAA.